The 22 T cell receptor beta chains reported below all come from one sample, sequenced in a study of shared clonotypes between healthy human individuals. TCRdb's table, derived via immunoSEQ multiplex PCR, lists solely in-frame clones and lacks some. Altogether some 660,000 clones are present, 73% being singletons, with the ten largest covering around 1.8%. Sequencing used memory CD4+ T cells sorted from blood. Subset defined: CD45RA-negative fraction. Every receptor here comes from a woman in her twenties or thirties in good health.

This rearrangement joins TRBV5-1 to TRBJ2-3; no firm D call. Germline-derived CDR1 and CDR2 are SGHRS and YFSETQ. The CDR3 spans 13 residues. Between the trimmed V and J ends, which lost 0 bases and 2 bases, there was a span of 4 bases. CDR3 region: CASSLAHTDTQYF. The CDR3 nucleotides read TGCGCCAGCAGCTTGGCGCACACAGATACGCAGTATTTT. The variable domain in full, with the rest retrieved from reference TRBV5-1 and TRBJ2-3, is KAGVTQTPRYLIKTRGQQVTLSCSPISGHRSVSWYQQTPGQGLQFLFEYFSETQRNKGNFPGRFSGRQFSNSRSEMNVSTLELGDSALYLCASSLAHTDTQYFGPGTRLTVL.

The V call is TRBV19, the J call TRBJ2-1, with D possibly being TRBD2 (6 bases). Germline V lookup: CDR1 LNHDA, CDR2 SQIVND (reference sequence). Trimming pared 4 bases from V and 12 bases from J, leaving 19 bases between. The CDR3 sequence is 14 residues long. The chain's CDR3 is CASSTPGTAHRQFF. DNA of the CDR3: TGTGCCAGTAGTACCCCCGGGACTGCGCATAGGCAGTTCTTC.

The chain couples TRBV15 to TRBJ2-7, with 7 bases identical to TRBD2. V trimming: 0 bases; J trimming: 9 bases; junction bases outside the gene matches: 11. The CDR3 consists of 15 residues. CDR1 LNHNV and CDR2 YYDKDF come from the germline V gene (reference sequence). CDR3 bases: TGTGCCACCAGCAGAGATTACGGCGGGAGTACCGCGCAGTACTTC. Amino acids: CATSRDYGGSTAQYF. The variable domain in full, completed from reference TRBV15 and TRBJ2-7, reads DAMVIQNPRYQVTQFGKPVTLSCSQTLNHNVMYWYQQKSSQAPKLLFHYYDKDFNNEADTPDNFQSRRPNTSFCFLDIRSPGLGDTAMYLCATSRDYGGSTAQYFGPGTRLTVT.

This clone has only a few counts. CDR3 loop: CASSLREGDTQYF. The CDR3 coding sequence is TGTGCCAGCAGCCTCCGGGAAGGGGATACGCAGTATTTT. The chain employs TRBV6-4 and TRBJ2-3; perhaps TRBD2 as D (5 bases). Germline V gene lookup returns CDR1 MRHNA and CDR2 SNTAGT. CDR3 length: 13 residues. V shed 6 bases and J shed 6 bases, with 13 bases lying between them.

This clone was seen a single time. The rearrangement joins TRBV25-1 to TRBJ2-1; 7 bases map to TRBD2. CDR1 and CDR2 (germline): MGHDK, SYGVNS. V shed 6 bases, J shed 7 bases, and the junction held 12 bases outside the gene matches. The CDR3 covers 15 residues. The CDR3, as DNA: TGTGCCAGCAGGGATCTAGCGGACCCTGGAAATGAGCAGTTCTTC. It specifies CASRDLADPGNEQFF.

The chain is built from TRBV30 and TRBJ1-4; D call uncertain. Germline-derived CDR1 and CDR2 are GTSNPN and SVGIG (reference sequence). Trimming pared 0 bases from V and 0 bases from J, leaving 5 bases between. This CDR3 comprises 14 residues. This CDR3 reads CAWSVGSTNEKLFF. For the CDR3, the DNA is TGTGCCTGGAGTGTCGGTTCAACTAATGAAAAACTGTTTTTT.

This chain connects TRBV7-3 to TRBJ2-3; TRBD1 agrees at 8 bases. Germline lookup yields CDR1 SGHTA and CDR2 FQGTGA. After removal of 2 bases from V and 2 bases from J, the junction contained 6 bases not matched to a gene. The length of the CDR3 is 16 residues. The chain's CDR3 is CASSLYGTGDTDTQYF. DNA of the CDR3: TGTGCCAGCAGCTTATATGGGACAGGCGACACAGATACGCAGTATTTT.

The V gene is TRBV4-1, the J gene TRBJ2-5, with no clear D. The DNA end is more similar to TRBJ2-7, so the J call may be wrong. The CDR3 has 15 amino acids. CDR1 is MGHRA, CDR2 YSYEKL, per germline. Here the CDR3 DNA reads TGCGCCAGCAGCCAAGATTACGCGGCGCCGTACGAGCAGTACTTC. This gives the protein CASSQDYAAPYEQYF.

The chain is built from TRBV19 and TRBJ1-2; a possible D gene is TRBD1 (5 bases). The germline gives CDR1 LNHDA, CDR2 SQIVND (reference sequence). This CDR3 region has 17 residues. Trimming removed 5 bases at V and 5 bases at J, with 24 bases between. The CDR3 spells CASSSPVGAGMVYGYTF. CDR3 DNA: TGTGCCAGTAGTTCCCCAGTCGGGGCAGGGATGGTTTATGGCTACACCTTC.

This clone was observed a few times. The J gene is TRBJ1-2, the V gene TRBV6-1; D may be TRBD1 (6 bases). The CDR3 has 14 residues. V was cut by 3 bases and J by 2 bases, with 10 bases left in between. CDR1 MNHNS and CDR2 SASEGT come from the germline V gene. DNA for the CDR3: TGTGCCAGCAGTGATTGGGGACAAAACTATGGCTACACCTTC. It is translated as CASSDWGQNYGYTF.

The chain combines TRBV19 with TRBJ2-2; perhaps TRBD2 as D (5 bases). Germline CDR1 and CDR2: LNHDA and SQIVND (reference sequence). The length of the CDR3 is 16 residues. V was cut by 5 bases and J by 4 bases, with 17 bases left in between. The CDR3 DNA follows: TGTGCCAGTAGTTCCAAGAGGGCACTATCCACCGGGGAGCTGTTTTTT. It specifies CASSSKRALSTGELFF.

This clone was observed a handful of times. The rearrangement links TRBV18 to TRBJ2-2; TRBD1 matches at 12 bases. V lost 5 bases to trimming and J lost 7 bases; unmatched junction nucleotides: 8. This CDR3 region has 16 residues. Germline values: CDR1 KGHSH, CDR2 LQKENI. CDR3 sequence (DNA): TGTGCCAGCTCATTCGGGACAGGGGGCCTCGACGGGGAGCTGTTTTTT. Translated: CASSFGTGGLDGELFF.

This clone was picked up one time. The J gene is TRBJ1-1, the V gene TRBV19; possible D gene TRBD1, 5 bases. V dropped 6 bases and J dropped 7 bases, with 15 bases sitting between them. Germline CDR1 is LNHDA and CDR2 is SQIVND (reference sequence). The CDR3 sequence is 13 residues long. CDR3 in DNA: TGTGCCAGTAGCCGACAGAACGTCGATGAAGCTTTCTTT. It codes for CASSRQNVDEAFF. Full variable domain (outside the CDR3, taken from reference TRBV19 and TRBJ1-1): DGGITQSPKYLFRKEGQNVTLSCEQNLNHDAMYWYRQDPGQGLRLIYYSQIVNDFQKGDIAEGYSVSREKKESFPLTVTSAQKNPTAFYLCASSRQNVDEAFFGQGTRLTVV.

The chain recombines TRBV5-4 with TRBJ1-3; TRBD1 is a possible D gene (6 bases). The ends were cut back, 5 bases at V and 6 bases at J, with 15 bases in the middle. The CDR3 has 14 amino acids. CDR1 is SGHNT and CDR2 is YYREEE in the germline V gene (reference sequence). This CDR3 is CASSRGGQSNTIYF. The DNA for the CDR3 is TGTGCCAGCAGTCGGGGGGGACAATCAAACACCATATATTTT.

The CDR3 loop reads CASSEGRPTEAFF. DNA of the CDR3: TGTGCCAGCAGTGAGGGCAGGCCCACTGAAGCTTTCTTT. V and J are TRBV2 and TRBJ1-1; D uncertain. CDR3 size: 13 residues. CDR1 and CDR2 (germline): SNHLY, FYNNEI. The V end was cut by 3 bases, the J end by 4 bases, with 9 bases between.

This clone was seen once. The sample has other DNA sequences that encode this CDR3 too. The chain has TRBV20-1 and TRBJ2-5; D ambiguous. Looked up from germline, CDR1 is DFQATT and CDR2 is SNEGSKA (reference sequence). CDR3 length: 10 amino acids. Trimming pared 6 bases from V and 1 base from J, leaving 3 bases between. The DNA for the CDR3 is TGCAGTGCGGGCCAAGAGACCCAGTACTTC. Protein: CSAGQETQYF.

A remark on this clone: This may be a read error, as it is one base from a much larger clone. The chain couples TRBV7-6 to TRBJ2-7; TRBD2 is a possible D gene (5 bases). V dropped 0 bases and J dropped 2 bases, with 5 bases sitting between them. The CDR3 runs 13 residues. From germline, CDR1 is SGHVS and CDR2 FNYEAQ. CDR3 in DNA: TGTGCCAGCAGCTTAGCGGGAGCCTACGAGCAGTACTTC. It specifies CASSLAGAYEQYF.

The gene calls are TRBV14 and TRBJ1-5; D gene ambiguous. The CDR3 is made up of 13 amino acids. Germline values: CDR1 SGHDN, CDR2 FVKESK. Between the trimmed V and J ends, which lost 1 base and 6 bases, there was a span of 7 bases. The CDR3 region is CASSQGLAQPQHF. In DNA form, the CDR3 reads TGTGCCAGCAGCCAAGGGCTGGCTCAGCCCCAGCATTTT.

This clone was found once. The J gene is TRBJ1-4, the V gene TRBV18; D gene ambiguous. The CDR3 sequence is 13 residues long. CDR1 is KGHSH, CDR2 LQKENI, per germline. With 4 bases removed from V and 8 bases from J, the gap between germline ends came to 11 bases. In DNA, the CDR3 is TGTGCCAGCTCACAGGGAGGCGGCGAAAAACTGTTTTTT. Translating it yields CASSQGGGEKLFF.

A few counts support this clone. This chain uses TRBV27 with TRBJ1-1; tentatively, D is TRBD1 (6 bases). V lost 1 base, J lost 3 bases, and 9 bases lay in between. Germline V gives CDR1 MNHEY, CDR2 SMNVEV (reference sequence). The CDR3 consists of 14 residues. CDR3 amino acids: CASSLLGHYTEAFF. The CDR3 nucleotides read TGTGCCAGCAGTTTATTGGGACATTACACTGAAGCTTTCTTT.

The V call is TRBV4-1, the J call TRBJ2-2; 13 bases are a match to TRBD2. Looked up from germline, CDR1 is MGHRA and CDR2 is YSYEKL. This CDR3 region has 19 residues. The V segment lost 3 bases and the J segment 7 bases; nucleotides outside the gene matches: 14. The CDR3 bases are TGCGCCAGCAGCCAGGAAGGAACGGGACTAGCGGGACGTGGCGGGGAGCTGTTTTTT. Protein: CASSQEGTGLAGRGGELFF.

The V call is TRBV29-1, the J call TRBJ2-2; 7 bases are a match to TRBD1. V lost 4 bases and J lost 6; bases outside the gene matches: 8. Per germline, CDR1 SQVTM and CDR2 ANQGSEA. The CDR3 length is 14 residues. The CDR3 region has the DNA TGCAGCGTTGTTGAGGGGGCGACGTCCGGGGAGCTGTTTTTT. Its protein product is CSVVEGATSGELFF.